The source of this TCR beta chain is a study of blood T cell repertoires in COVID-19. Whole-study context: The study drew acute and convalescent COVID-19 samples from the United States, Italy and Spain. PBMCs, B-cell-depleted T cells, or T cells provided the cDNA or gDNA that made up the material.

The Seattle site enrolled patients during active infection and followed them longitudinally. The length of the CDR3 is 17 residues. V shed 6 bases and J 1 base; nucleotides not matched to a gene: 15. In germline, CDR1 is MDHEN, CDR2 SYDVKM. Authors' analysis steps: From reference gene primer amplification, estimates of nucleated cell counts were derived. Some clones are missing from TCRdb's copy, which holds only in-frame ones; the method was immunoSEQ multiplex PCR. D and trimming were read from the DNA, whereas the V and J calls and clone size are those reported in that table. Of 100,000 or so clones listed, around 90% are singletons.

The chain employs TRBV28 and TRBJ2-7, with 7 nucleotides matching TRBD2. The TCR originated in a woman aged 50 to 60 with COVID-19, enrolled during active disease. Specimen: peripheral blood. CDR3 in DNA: TGTGCCAGCAGCCCTAACGCGGGGGATCCCCTTTCCTACGAGCAGTACTTC. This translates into CASSPNAGDPLSYEQYF.